The 3 T cell receptor beta chains below come from one sample, sequenced in a study of cytomegalovirus exposure and HLA in healthy donors (TCRdb year 2017). Library preparation employed the immunoSEQ multiplex PCR assay. The multiplex PCR relied on a mix of 60 forward primers for TCR Vbeta segments and 13 reverse primers for TCR Jbeta segments. TCRdb took over this immuneACCESS table, retaining in-frame rearrangements with V and J assigned. Such tables are incomplete; in checked studies, under half of the missing clones stem from an unresolved V gene, and the remainder is unexplained. In this sample the table shows 120,000 to 150,000 clones, around 79% of which occur a single time. The ten largest clones add up to 2.8% of the sample. The sequenced material came from PBMCs. These TCRs come from a male donor in good health and CMV-seronegative.

This clone has more than one count but fewer than ten. The chain combines TRBV6-6 with TRBJ1-2; TRBD1 aligns across 10 bases. The CDR3 has 14 residues. J gave up 10 bases and V 2 bases, and 7 bases lay outside the gene matches. Germline assignment: CDR1 MNHNY and CDR2 SVGAGI (reference sequence). DNA of the CDR3: TGTGCCAGCAGTTACAACGTGGGACAGGGGTACTACACCTTC. Protein: CASSYNVGQGYYTF.

The rearrangement links TRBV5-1 to TRBJ1-4; no definite D call. Germline V gene sequence: CDR1 SGHRS, CDR2 YFSETQ. V was shortened by 4 bases and J by 5 bases, with 9 bases between the two germline ends. The CDR3 loop spans 13 amino acids. CDR3 region: CASSLSENEKLFF. The CDR3 region has the DNA TGCGCCAGCAGCCTAAGTGAAAATGAAAAACTGTTTTTT.

This chain connects TRBV6-5 to TRBJ2-4; 8 bases fit TRBD1. The ends lost 2 bases at V and 7 bases at J; junction bases unmatched: 10. Germline CDR1 reads MNHEY; CDR2 reads SVGAGI. The CDR3 is 16 residues long. The CDR3 protein is CASSYGRQGQRNIQYF. In DNA, the CDR3 is TGTGCCAGCAGTTACGGTCGACAGGGGCAAAGGAACATTCAGTACTTC.